The clone carrying this TCR beta chain was seen more than once but under ten times. The sample is drawn from a study of cytomegalovirus exposure and HLA in healthy donors. With 5 bases removed from V and 7 bases from J, the gap between germline ends came to 18 bases. CDR1 is SEHNR and CDR2 is FQNEAQ in the germline V gene (reference sequence). There are 15 residues in the CDR3. 60 Vbeta and 13 Jbeta primers were used in PCR. Original methodology: Unique TCR beta chains totaled some 80 million in a later count, with approximately 11 million of them shared. Profiling relied on immunoSEQ multiplex PCR, and the TCRdb table lists in-frame clones only, not all of them. Clone size and V and J calls were adopted from that table, with D and trimming inferred from the DNA. The table shows 150,000 to 160,000 clones, with about 68% occurring only once.

The clonotype originates from a young man in good health and CMV-seronegative. The rearrangement joins TRBV7-9 to TRBJ2-1; a weak D match, TRBD2 (7 bases). The sample consisted of PBMCs. The CDR3 DNA sequence: TGTGCCAGCAGCCCCGGGGGGCTGGGAAGGAATGAGCAGTTCTTC. Protein: CASSPGGLGRNEQFF.